The rows below give T cell receptor beta chains drawn from one sample of a study of T-cell memory formation after mild COVID-19. TCRdb used MiXCR to reprocess the 5' RACE reads, holding one entry per CDR3 protein. The data show fewer than 300,000 distinct CDR3 sequences, more than 15% seen once. Material: PBMCs or a T cell subset sorted from them (not recorded which). These receptors were obtained from a man between 18 and 29 years old who had mild COVID-19 (a few samples of this study predate the infection). Cell type and time point are not known. Both conserved end residues are part of each CDR3. D genes are given only for firm matches. Only some rows state a clone size, as once, few, many or a class for expanded clones.

V gene	D gene	J gene	clone size	CDR3 protein	CDR3 DNA
TRBV5-1	NA	TRBJ2-1	few	CASKRGLSSYNEQFF	TGCGCCAGCAAAAGGGGGTTGAGCTCCTACAATGAGCAGTTCTTC
TRBV20-1	TRBD1	TRBJ1-1	once	CSARDSQGAGEAFF	TGCAGTGCTAGAGATTCGCAGGGGGCGGGGGAAGCTTTCTTT
TRBV6-5	TRBD2	TRBJ2-1	NA	CASSYSGTSYEQFF	TGTGCCAGCAGTTACTCTGGGACTAGCTATGAGCAGTTCTTC
TRBV6-2/TRBV6-3	NA	TRBJ1-2	few	CASSYSRGFGYTF	TGTGCCAGCAGTTACTCTCGGGGATTTGGCTACACCTTC
TRBV12-3/TRBV12-4	NA	TRBJ2-7	many	CASSSPHIDGSYEQYF	TGTGCCAGCAGTTCGCCCCACATCGATGGATCCTACGAGCAGTACTTC
TRBV6-2/TRBV6-3	NA	TRBJ2-7	many	CASTVGPFRYEQYF	TGTGCCAGCACTGTGGGGCCTTTTAGGTACGAGCAGTACTTC
TRBV7-8	TRBD1	TRBJ2-7	many	CASSAGGTGGFYEQYF	TGTGCCAGCAGCGCGGGGGGGACAGGGGGCTTTTACGAGCAGTACTTC
TRBV7-2	TRBD2	TRBJ2-5	few	CASSLHASGGQETQYF	TGTGCCAGCAGCTTACATGCTAGCGGGGGACAAGAGACCCAGTACTTC
TRBV9	NA	TRBJ2-5	NA	CASSVGTQETQYF	TGTGCCAGCAGCGTAGGGACCCAAGAGACCCAGTACTTC
TRBV29-1	TRBD2	TRBJ2-3	NA	CSVERGGPDTQYF	TGCAGCGTTGAGCGGGGGGGGCCAGATACGCAGTATTTT
TRBV7-7	NA	TRBJ2-5	NA	CASSPQGTRETQYF	TGTGCCAGCAGCCCCCAAGGCACTCGGGAGACCCAGTACTTC
TRBV18	NA	TRBJ2-3	NA	CASSPPAVTDTQYF	TGTGCCAGCTCACCGCCGGCAGTAACAGATACGCAGTATTTT
TRBV12-3/TRBV12-4	NA	TRBJ1-6	NA	CASSPRTTPFSPLHF	TGTGCCAGCAGTCCGAGGACAACTCCCTTCTCACCCCTCCACTTT
TRBV3-1	TRBD2	TRBJ2-3	few	CASSPGAGGPTSTDTQYF	TGTGCCAGCAGCCCTGGAGCGGGGGGACCTACTAGCACAGATACGCAGTATTTT
TRBV7-3	NA	TRBJ1-6	NA	CASSFGDGSPLHF	TGTGCCAGCAGCTTCGGGGATGGTTCACCCCTCCACTTT
TRBV12-3/TRBV12-4	NA	TRBJ2-7	once	CASSPWDGSHEQYF	TGTGCCAGCAGCCCTTGGGATGGGTCCCACGAGCAGTACTTC
TRBV7-9	NA	TRBJ1-2	NA	CASSALATGYGYTF	TGTGCCAGCAGCGCACTCGCGACAGGCTATGGCTACACCTTC
TRBV6-5	NA	TRBJ1-2	few	CASSPIVPAPYGYTF	TGTGCCAGCAGTCCGATAGTCCCAGCTCCCTATGGCTACACCTTC
TRBV5-1	NA	TRBJ2-5	once	CASRRETQETQYF	TGCGCCAGCAGGAGGGAGACCCAAGAGACCCAGTACTTC
TRBV19	NA	TRBJ1-5	few	CASSTTRTDPPHF	TGTGCCAGTAGTACGACCCGGACAGATCCCCCGCATTTT
TRBV12-3/TRBV12-4	NA	TRBJ1-5	many	CASKNLAGNQPQHF	TGTGCCAGCAAAAATTTGGCGGGCAATCAGCCCCAGCATTTT
TRBV12-3/TRBV12-4	TRBD1	TRBJ1-2	NA	CASSLETGFYGYTF	TGTGCCAGCAGTTTAGAGACAGGGTTCTATGGCTACACCTTC
TRBV28	TRBD1	TRBJ1-1	NA	CASRTGQDTEAFF	TGTGCCAGCAGAACCGGACAGGACACTGAAGCTTTCTTT
TRBV29-1	NA	TRBJ2-7	many	CSVDRLLTYEQYF	TGCAGCGTCGACCGCCTCCTTACCTACGAGCAGTACTTC
TRBV29-1	NA	TRBJ2-6	many	CSVALGMKVSGANVLTF	TGCAGCGTTGCTTTAGGAATGAAGGTCTCTGGGGCCAACGTCCTGACTTTC
TRBV7-2	TRBD2	TRBJ2-5	NA	CASSSSGGFETQYF	TGTGCCAGCAGCTCCAGCGGGGGTTTCGAGACCCAGTACTTC
TRBV7-2	TRBD1	TRBJ1-1	medium-sized	CASSYRQGTEAFF	TGTGCCAGCAGCTACCGACAGGGCACTGAAGCTTTCTTT
TRBV7-2	NA	TRBJ2-5	few	CASSFWVGQETQYF	TGTGCCAGCAGCTTTTGGGTGGGCCAAGAGACCCAGTACTTC
TRBV12-3/TRBV12-4	NA	TRBJ2-5	many	CASSLAVEGAQYF	TGTGCCAGCAGTTTAGCGGTCGAAGGGGCCCAGTACTTC
TRBV7-3	NA	TRBJ2-5	NA	CASSSLGVVETQYF	TGTGCCAGCAGCTCCCTAGGGGTAGTGGAGACCCAGTACTTC
TRBV6-5	NA	TRBJ1-1	NA	CASSFLGEAVTEAFF	TGTGCCAGCAGTTTCTTAGGGGAGGCGGTAACTGAAGCTTTCTTT
TRBV4-2	NA	TRBJ1-1	few	CASSQDHVGSSTEAFF	TGTGCCAGCAGCCAAGATCATGTGGGATCGTCTACTGAAGCTTTCTTT
TRBV20-1	NA	TRBJ1-2	few	CSAGSGPGDGYTF	TGCAGTGCTGGCTCCGGGCCCGGAGATGGCTACACCTTC
TRBV5-1	TRBD1	TRBJ1-6	few	CASSLAPATGGNSPLHF	TGCGCCAGCAGCTTGGCACCCGCGACAGGGGGAAATTCACCCCTCCACTTT
TRBV28	NA	TRBJ1-5	few	CASSLLVPTSNQPQHF	TGTGCCAGCAGTTTATTGGTGCCCACTAGCAATCAGCCCCAGCATTTT
TRBV20-1	NA	TRBJ1-4	few	CSALYNEKLFF	TGCAGTGCTCTCTATAATGAAAAACTGTTTTTT
TRBV4-1	NA	TRBJ1-2	few	CASSQDPGTATYGYTF	TGCGCCAGCAGCCAAGATCCAGGAACAGCTACTTATGGCTACACCTTC
TRBV25-1	NA	TRBJ1-2	NA	CASREGVNYGYTF	TGTGCCAGCAGGGAGGGGGTTAACTATGGCTACACCTTC
TRBV12-3/TRBV12-4	NA	TRBJ1-5	few	CASSFPSQPQHF	TGTGCCAGCAGTTTTCCGAGTCAGCCCCAGCATTTT
TRBV6-6	NA	TRBJ1-1	few	CASSVRGDYEAFF	TGTGCCAGCAGTGTGCGGGGGGATTACGAAGCTTTCTTT
TRBV6-5	NA	TRBJ1-4	few	CASSLAGEKLFF	TGTGCCAGCAGTTTGGCGGGTGAAAAACTGTTTTTT
TRBV19	NA	TRBJ1-2	few	CASSTDGAGNYGYTF	TGTGCCAGTAGTACGGACGGGGCTGGTAACTATGGCTACACCTTC